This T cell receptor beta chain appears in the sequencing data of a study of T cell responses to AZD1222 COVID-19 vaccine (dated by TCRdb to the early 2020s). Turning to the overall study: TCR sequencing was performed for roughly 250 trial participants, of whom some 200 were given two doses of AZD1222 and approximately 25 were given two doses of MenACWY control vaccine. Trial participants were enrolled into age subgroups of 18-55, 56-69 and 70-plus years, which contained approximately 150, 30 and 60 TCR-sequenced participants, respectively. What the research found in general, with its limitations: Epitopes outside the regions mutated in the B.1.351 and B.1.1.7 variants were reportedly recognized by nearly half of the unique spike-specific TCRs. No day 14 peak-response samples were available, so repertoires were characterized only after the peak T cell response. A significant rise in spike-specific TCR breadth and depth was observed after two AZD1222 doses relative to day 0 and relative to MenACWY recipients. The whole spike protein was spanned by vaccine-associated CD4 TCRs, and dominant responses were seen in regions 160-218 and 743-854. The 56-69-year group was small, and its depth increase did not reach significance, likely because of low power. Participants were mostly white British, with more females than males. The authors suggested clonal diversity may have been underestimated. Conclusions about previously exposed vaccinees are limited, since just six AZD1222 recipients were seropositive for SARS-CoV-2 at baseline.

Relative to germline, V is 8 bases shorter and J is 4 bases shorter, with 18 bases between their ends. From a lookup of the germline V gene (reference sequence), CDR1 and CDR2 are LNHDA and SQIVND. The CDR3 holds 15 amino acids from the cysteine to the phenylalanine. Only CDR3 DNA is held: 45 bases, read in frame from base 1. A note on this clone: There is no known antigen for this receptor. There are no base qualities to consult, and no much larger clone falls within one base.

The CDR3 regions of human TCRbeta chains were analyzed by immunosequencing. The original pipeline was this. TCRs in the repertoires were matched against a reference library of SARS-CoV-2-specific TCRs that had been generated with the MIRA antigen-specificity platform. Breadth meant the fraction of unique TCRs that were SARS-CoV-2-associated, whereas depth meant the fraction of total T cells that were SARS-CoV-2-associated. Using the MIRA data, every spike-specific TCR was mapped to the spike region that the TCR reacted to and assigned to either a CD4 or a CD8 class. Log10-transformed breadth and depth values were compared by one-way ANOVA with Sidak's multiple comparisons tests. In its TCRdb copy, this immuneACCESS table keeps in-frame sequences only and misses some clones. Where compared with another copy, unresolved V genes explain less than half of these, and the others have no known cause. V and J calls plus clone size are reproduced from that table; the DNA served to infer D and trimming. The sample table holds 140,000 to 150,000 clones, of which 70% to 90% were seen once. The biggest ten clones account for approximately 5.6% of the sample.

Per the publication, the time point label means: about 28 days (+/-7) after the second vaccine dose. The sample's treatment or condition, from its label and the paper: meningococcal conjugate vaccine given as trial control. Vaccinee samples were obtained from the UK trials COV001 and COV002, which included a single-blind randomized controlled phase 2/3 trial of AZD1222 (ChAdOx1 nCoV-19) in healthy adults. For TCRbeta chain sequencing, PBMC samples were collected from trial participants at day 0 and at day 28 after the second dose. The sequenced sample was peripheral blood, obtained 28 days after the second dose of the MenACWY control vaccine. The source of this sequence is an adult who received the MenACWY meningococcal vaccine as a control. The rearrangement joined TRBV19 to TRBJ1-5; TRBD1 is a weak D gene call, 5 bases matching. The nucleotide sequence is TGTGCCAGTTTACCCGGGGCGCGACGAAATCAGCCCCAGCATTTT. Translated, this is CASLPGARRNQPQHF.